Below, 24 T cell receptor beta chains from the same sample are listed, as sequenced in a study of tumor-infiltrating lymphocytes in primary liver carcinoma. Extraction of RNA together with DNA used about 17-30 mg of unsorted bulk tissue. Constant-region priming of about 500 ng total RNA yielded TCR beta cDNA. Slightly modified ARM-PCR served as the procedure for the TCR beta libraries. These libraries came from three rounds of nested multiplex PCR. The two initial PCR rounds, approximately 10 cycles each, used TRBV1-TRBV30 forward and C-beta reverse primers. MiXCR, applied by TCRdb to the multiplex PCR reads, yields one record per CDR3 protein. The profile shows 70,000 to 75,000 distinct CDR3 sequences, roughly three quarters of them singletons. Material: liver tumor tissue from sampling region 4. Indicated subset: tumor region T4, right-lateral pole. These receptors all stem from a man aged 35 to 55 with primary liver carcinoma and hepatitis B virus infection.

As for this clonotype: The conserved closing phenylalanine or tryptophan is absent in this CDR3, likely reflecting a read error. This chain uses TRBV7-8 with TRBJ2-7; 8 bases fit TRBD1. The CDR3 extends over 14 amino acids. CDR1 is SGHVS and CDR2 is FQNEAQ in the germline V gene. The CDR3 spells CVSSLDRGNYEQYL. The CDR3 DNA follows: TGTGTCAGCAGCTTAGACAGGGGAAACTACGAGCAGTACCTC.

The V call is TRBV4-2, the J call TRBJ2-1; 10 bases align to TRBD2. V dropped 8 bases and J dropped 13; count of bases not matched to a gene: 17. The CDR3 sequence is 15 residues long. CDR1 and CDR2 from the germline V gene are LGHNA and YNFKEQ. The chain's CDR3 is CASWPTGTSVIDQFF. The DNA of the CDR3 is TGTGCCAGCTGGCCAACCGGGACTAGCGTCATTGATCAGTTCTTC.

With regard to this clonotype: A junction boundary mismatches the germline segment, possibly from a read error. The CDR3 spells CAGSYEGRVDEQYF. CDR3 nucleotides: TGTGCCGGCAGTTACGAGGGGAGGGTCGACGAGCAGTACTTC. The rearrangement joins TRBV6-5 to TRBJ2-7; 7 bases map to TRBD2. Per germline, CDR1 MNHEY and CDR2 SVGAGI. The CDR3 covers 14 residues.

Details on this clonotype: The junction departs from the called germline gene at one end, perhaps through a read error. The gene calls are TRBV12-3 or TRBV12-4 and TRBJ2-2; TRBD2 agrees at 12 bases. The CDR3 spans 14 residues. The CDR3 region is CTSRLAGDIGELFF. The CDR3 DNA is TGTACCAGCAGACTAGCGGGAGACATCGGGGAGCTGTTTTTT.

Concerning this clonotype: This is likely a read error, given that the CDR3 carries no conserved phenylalanine or tryptophan at its end. The V call is TRBV6-5, the J call TRBJ2-7, with 8 bases fitting TRBD1. This CDR3 region has 14 residues. Germline CDR1 MNHEY, CDR2 SVGAGI. Here the CDR3 reads CVSSYDRGDYEQYL. The CDR3 DNA reads as TGTGTCAGCAGTTACGACAGGGGAGACTACGAGCAGTACCTC.

About this clonotype itself: The junction shows a germline mismatch at one end, possibly a read error. This rearrangement joins TRBV7-9 to TRBJ2-5, with a weak D call TRBD2 (5 bases). This CDR3 has 13 amino acids. CDR1 is SEHNR and CDR2 is FQNEAQ in the germline V gene (reference sequence). DNA of the CDR3: TGTGCCAGCAGCCGAGGGAACGGAGAGACCCAGAACTTC. It translates to CASSRGNGETQNF.

The rearrangement uses TRBV5-4 and TRBJ2-1; D could derive from TRBD1 or TRBD2 (5 bases each). Germline loops: CDR1 SGHNT, CDR2 YYREEE (reference sequence). Trimming took 6 bases from V and 13 from J, leaving 23 bases between them. The CDR3 has 14 residues. CDR3 residues: CASKLDLPQGTQFF. The DNA for the CDR3 is TGTGCCAGCAAGCTGGACCTCCCACAAGGGACCCAGTTCTTC.

This clonotype came up a few times. This chain joins TRBV18 and TRBJ2-3, with TRBD2 matching 8 bases. The CDR3 contains 15 residues. Germline V gene lookup returns CDR1 KGHSH and CDR2 LQKENI. Losses at the gene ends were 4 bases for V and 0 bases for J; bases not matched to a gene: 3. The chain's CDR3 is CASSLAGTSTDTQYF. The DNA for the CDR3 is TGTGCCAGCTCACTAGCGGGGACTAGCACAGATACGCAGTATTTT.

About this clonotype itself: The junction does not match germline at one end; this may be a read error. The V call is TRBV11-2, the J call TRBJ2-1; D is unclear. This CDR3 comprises 12 residues. Germline V gene sequence: CDR1 SGHAT, CDR2 FQNNGV. This chain's CDR3 is CASSLGTGEQFF. In nucleotides, the CDR3 is TGTGCCAGCAGTTTAGGAACTGGTGAGCAGTTCTTC.

The rearrangement links TRBV12-3 or TRBV12-4 to TRBJ2-1, with D tentatively TRBD2 (6 bases). Trimming removed 5 bases at V and 10 bases at J, with 18 bases between. This CDR3 region has 14 residues. This CDR3 reads CASSIPGTSYEQFF. The CDR3, as DNA: TGTGCCAGCAGTATTCCCGGGACTTCCTACGAGCAGTTCTTC.

Note on this clonotype: The junction departs from germline at one end; a sequencing error may be responsible. The rearrangement uses TRBV6-6 and TRBJ2-1, with TRBD2 identical over 8 bases. This CDR3 is built from 15 residues. From germline, CDR1 is MNHNY and CDR2 SVGAGI (reference sequence). The CDR3 coding sequence is TGTGCCAGCAGTTTCGGTAGCGGGGACTACAATGAGCAGCTCTTC. This sequence encodes CASSFGSGDYNEQLF.

A few counts support this clonotype. It may be a read error: a sequence one base away is much more abundant. This chain uses TRBV28 with TRBJ2-4; no firm D call. The CDR3 runs to 13 residues. CDR1 and CDR2 from the germline V gene are MDHEN and SYDVKM. CDR3 nucleotides: TGTGCGACGTTCACAATCAACAAAAACATTCAGTACTTC. Its translation is CATFTINKNIQYF.

With respect to this clonotype: Possible read error: a much larger clone is one base away. The V call is TRBV6-1, the J call TRBJ2-2; D is unclear. Germline loops: CDR1 MNHNS, CDR2 SASEGT. This CDR3 region has 12 residues. Trimming removed 10 bases from V and 5 bases from J, with 11 bases in between. The DNA for the CDR3 is TGTGCCACACGTCCCGGGACCGGGGAGCTGTTTTTT. It yields the protein CATRPGTGELFF.

This clonotype was seen many times. This CDR3 is CASSLEPGQPQHF. The CDR3 coding sequence is TGCGCCAGCAGCTTGGAGCCGGGTCAGCCCCAGCATTTT. The rearrangement links TRBV5-1 to TRBJ1-5, with D unresolved. The CDR3 runs to 13 residues. Germline V gene data show CDR1 as SGHRS and CDR2 as YFSETQ. The ends were cut back, 0 bases at V and 6 bases at J, with 7 bases in the middle.

This clonotype was detected many times. The V and J genes are TRBV7-3 and TRBJ2-1; 9 bases line up with TRBD2. Germline lookup yields CDR1 SGHTA and CDR2 FQGTGA. Trimming removed 3 bases from V and 2 bases from J; junction bases left unmatched: 2. The CDR3 is 15 amino acids. The CDR3 here is CASSFLAGPYNEQFF. In DNA, the CDR3 is TGTGCCAGCAGCTTCCTAGCGGGACCCTACAATGAGCAGTTCTTC.

In the case of this clonotype: Here the CDR3 omits its conserved ending phenylalanine or tryptophan, so a read error is the likely source. No DNA is shown, since the ends of the CDR3 on it are uncertain; the CDR3 is the one TCRdb lists. The CDR3 spells CASSFSRGGQETQYL. The chain links TRBV7-8 to TRBJ2-5; the DNA was not used to check the table's D call, TRBD1. Per the germline V gene, CDR1 is SGHVS and CDR2 is FQNEAQ. The CDR3 has 15 residues if both end residues are counted.

As regards this clonotype: One end of the junction does not line up with germline, which may come from a read error. The chain carries TRBV7-8 and TRBJ2-3, with D tentatively TRBD2 (6 bases). Germline lookup yields CDR1 SGHVS and CDR2 FQNEAQ. CDR3 size: 14 residues. The CDR3 DNA sequence: TGTACCAGCAGCTTAGGACTAAGCACAGATACGCAGTATTTT. Translating gives CTSSLGLSTDTQYF.

This clonotype was seen at least ten times. This chain links TRBV5-4 with TRBJ2-5; no firm D call. The germline V gene has CDR1 SGHNT and CDR2 YYREEE (reference sequence). This CDR3 is built from 14 residues. V shed 6 bases and J shed 2 bases, with 14 bases lying between them. CDR3 sequence (DNA): TGTGCCAGCAAGCTGGACCTCCCACAAGAGACCCAGTACTTC. Translating gives CASKLDLPQETQYF.

Turning to this clonotype: The junction does not match germline at one end; this may be a read error. The rearrangement joins TRBV7-9 to TRBJ2-7; D uncertain. The CDR3 extends over 13 amino acids. Germline CDR1 and CDR2: SEHNR and FQNEAQ (reference sequence). DNA for the CDR3: TGTGCCAGTAGCTTAGCTAGTACCTACGATCAGTACTTC. It codes for CASSLASTYDQYF.

The V gene is TRBV6-5, the J gene TRBJ1-1, with D hard to call. From germline, CDR1 is MNHEY and CDR2 SVGAGI. Between the trimmed V and J ends, which lost 9 bases and 6 bases, there was a span of 14 bases. There are 12 residues in the CDR3. DNA for the CDR3: TGTGCCAGGAGCTCGCGGGGTGCTGAAGCTTTCTTT. Translation gives CARSSRGAEAFF.

Concerning this clonotype: A junction end diverges from the germline sequence, so it may reflect a read error. The chain has TRBV11-3 and TRBJ1-1; D not resolved. The CDR3 extends over 14 amino acids. Germline values: CDR1 SGHNT, CDR2 YENEEA. In nucleotides, the CDR3 is TGTTCCTGCAGTTTCGCACCCATGAACACTGAAGCCTTCTTT. Protein: CSCSFAPMNTEAFF.

This clonotype was observed a few times. Germline and junction disagree at one end, which may indicate a read error. V gene TRBV19 combines with J gene TRBJ2-1, with D maybe TRBD1 (7 bases). The CDR3 has 13 amino acids. Germline CDR1 is LNHDA and CDR2 is SQIVND (reference sequence). The CDR3 is CASQGDSYNGQFF. The CDR3 DNA is TGTGCCAGTCAGGGGGACTCCTACAATGGGCAGTTCTTC.

In the case of this clonotype: Without the conserved terminal phenylalanine or tryptophan, this CDR3 likely stems from a read error. The V gene is TRBV11-2, the J gene TRBJ2-7; maybe TRBD2 (6 bases). Germline lookup yields CDR1 SGHAT and CDR2 FQNNGV. The CDR3 length is 15 residues. The CDR3 DNA follows: TGTGCCAGCGGCTTAGCGGAGGACCATGAGTACAAGCAGTACCTC. Encoded protein: CASGLAEDHEYKQYL.

This clonotype was counted between two and nine times. This sequence may be a read error, since a much larger clone differs from it by one base. This chain uses TRBV6-5 with TRBJ2-3; D possibly matches TRBD1 or TRBD2 (6 bases each). V was clipped by 6 bases and J by 5 bases, with 15 bases between them. This CDR3 is 14 amino acids long. Germline CDR1 reads MNHEY; CDR2 reads SVGAGI. The chain's CDR3 is CASRAQGAGDTQYF. CDR3 sequence (DNA): TGTGCCAGCAGAGCACAGGGAGCGGGAGATACGCAGTATTTT.